One sample yielded the 7 T cell receptor beta chains listed below, sequenced in a study of T cells in Graves' hyperthyroidism and ophthalmopathy. There were TCR beta CDR3 regions amplified from RNA transcripts. The HTBI primer set served for first-round RT-PCR of the TCR CDR3. TCRdb recomputed calls from the multiplex PCR reads with MiXCR, one row per CDR3 protein. The repertoire holds over 200,000 distinct CDR3 sequences, with roughly 15% as singletons. Material for sequencing was blood. The source of these receptors is a middle-aged woman with Graves' hyperthyroidism that later progressed to Graves' ophthalmopathy.

Many counts were recorded for this clonotype. The chain couples TRBV10-3 to TRBJ2-7; D is unresolved. Germline CDR1 and CDR2: ENHRY and SYGVKD. The CDR3 length is 13 residues. V gave up 2 bases and J gave up 2 bases, with 7 bases separating them. CDR3 coding DNA: TGTGCCATCAGTGAGACAGCAACCTACGAGCAGTACTTC. This translates into CAISETATYEQYF.

This clonotype was recorded a few times. The chain has TRBV24-1 and TRBJ1-5; TRBD1 is a possible D gene (5 bases). The CDR3 consists of 12 residues. Germline loops: CDR1 KGHDR, CDR2 SFDVKD. The V end lost 0 bases, the J end lost 9 bases, and 5 bases lay between the germline ends. The DNA of the CDR3 is TGTGCCACCAGTGATTTGGGGGGGCCCCAGCATTTT. It yields the protein CATSDLGGPQHF.

The chain couples TRBV12-3 or TRBV12-4 to TRBJ2-3; 8 bases map to TRBD2. V was clipped by 6 bases and J by 5 bases; unmatched bases: 13. The CDR3 runs 16 residues. The CDR3 region has the DNA TGTGCCAGCAGGTCCGGGGGGGGGAGGGCCGAAGATACGCAGTATTTT. Translating it yields CASRSGGGRAEDTQYF.

This clonotype was found many times. The J gene is TRBJ1-5, the V gene TRBV24-1; 9 nucleotides match TRBD1. Looked up from germline, CDR1 is KGHDR and CDR2 is SFDVKD. This CDR3 contains 15 residues. With V trimmed by 5 bases and J by 7 bases, 8 bases remained unmatched. For the CDR3, the DNA is TGTGCCACCAGTGGTGGACAGGGGCCTAAACAGCCCCAGCATTTT. The encoded protein is CATSGGQGPKQPQHF.

This clonotype was counted many times. The rearrangement uses TRBV18 and TRBJ1-1; D gene ambiguous. The germline V gene encodes CDR1 KGHSH and CDR2 LQKENI. The V end lost 5 bases, the J end lost 2 bases, and 9 bases lay between the germline ends. The CDR3 length is 13 residues. The CDR3 region is CASSASGNTEAFF. CDR3 nucleotide sequence: TGTGCCAGCTCAGCCTCGGGAAACACTGAAGCTTTCTTT.

A note on this clonotype: This could be a read error, since a much larger clone is one nucleotide away. The chain couples TRBV11-2 to TRBJ1-3, with no clear D. The CDR3 totals 13 residues. Germline assignment: CDR1 SGHAT and CDR2 FQNNGV. V was shortened by 4 bases and J by 4 bases, with 8 bases between the two germline ends. CDR3 in DNA: TGTGCCAGCAGCTCAGAGCCCGGAAACACCATATATTTT. It is translated as CASSSEPGNTIYF.

The J gene is TRBJ2-7, the V gene TRBV28; perhaps TRBD1 as D (6 bases). V lost 6 bases and J lost 0, with 15 bases in between. Germline CDR1 reads MDHEN; CDR2 reads SYDVKM. The CDR3 is made up of 15 amino acids. CDR3 bases: TGTGCCAGCAGCCCCGGACAGTTCCTCTCCTACGAGCAGTACTTC. Its protein product is CASSPGQFLSYEQYF.